These 22 T cell receptor beta chains were sequenced from one sample in a study of identical twins. In TCRdb, the 5' RACE reads were re-called with MiXCR into one record per CDR3 protein. Found here are around 960,000 distinct CDR3 sequences, 9% to 15% of them singletons; the top ten hold roughly 1.6%. The data also belong to a second study, concerning yellow fever vaccine responses in identical twins.

Sequencing was carried out using PBMCs. The receptors stem from a woman aged 18-30 years in good health.

This clonotype has a handful of counts. V is TRBV28 and J is TRBJ1-6; 10 bases match TRBD1. V lost 8 bases to trimming and J lost 10 bases; unmatched junction nucleotides: 11. The CDR3 consists of 15 residues. Germline CDR1 is MDHEN and CDR2 is SYDVKM. The CDR3 is CASLRDRGGGSPLHF. The CDR3 bases are TGTGCCAGCCTCCGGGACAGGGGCGGAGGGTCACCCCTCCACTTT. The full variable domain, rest sourced from reference TRBV28 and TRBJ1-6, is DVKVTQSSRYLVKRTGEKVFLECVQDMDHENMFWYRQDPGLGLRLIYFSYDVKMKEKGDIPEGYSVSREKKERFSLILESASTNQTSMYLCASLRDRGGGSPLHFGNGTRLTVT.

This clonotype appeared many times. This rearrangement joins TRBV6-1 to TRBJ1-5; D may be TRBD1 (6 bases). The CDR3 covers 14 residues. Germline V gene lookup returns CDR1 MNHNS and CDR2 SASEGT. V lost 7 bases, J lost 5 bases, and 15 bases lay in between. This CDR3 reads CASNMNRADQPQHF. CDR3 bases: TGTGCCAGCAATATGAACAGGGCGGATCAGCCCCAGCATTTT.

This chain uses TRBV7-9 with TRBJ1-6; D ambiguous. Per germline, CDR1 SEHNR and CDR2 FQNEAQ (reference sequence). Trimming pared 3 bases from V and 9 bases from J, leaving 12 bases between. The CDR3 runs to 14 residues. The CDR3 protein is CASSFGSYGSPLHF. Written as DNA, the CDR3 is TGTGCCAGCAGCTTCGGCAGCTACGGTTCACCCCTCCACTTT. The full variable domain, its missing parts supplied by reference TRBV7-9 and TRBJ1-6, is DTGVSQNPRHKITKRGQNVTFRCDPISEHNRLYWYRQTLGQGPEFLTYFQNEAQLEKSRLLSDRFSAERPKGSFSTLEIQRTEQGDSAMYLCASSFGSYGSPLHFGNGTRLTVT.

This clonotype was detected only once. This rearrangement joins TRBV29-1 to TRBJ2-7, with a weak D call TRBD2 (6 bases). The germline V and J ends were trimmed by 0 bases and 8 bases, with 8 bases remaining between them. The CDR3 loop spans 11 amino acids. Per germline, CDR1 SQVTM and CDR2 ANQGSEA. This CDR3 is CSVEEGGKQYF. CDR3 DNA: TGCAGCGTTGAAGAGGGGGGAAAGCAGTACTTC.

In its sample, this clonotype was seen a few times. The chain links TRBV20-1 to TRBJ2-7, with a weak D call TRBD1 (5 bases). V was clipped by 5 bases and J by 3 bases, with 17 bases between them. CDR3 size: 14 residues. CDR1 is DFQATT and CDR2 is SNEGSKA in the germline V gene (reference sequence). The CDR3 DNA reads TGCAGTGCTCTAGGATCGACAGCTAGCTACGAGCAGTACGTC. It yields the protein CSALGSTASYEQYV.

This clonotype was picked up many times. The chain recombines TRBV25-1 with TRBJ2-5; weak D call: TRBD1 (5 bases). Trimming pared 2 bases from V and 7 bases from J, leaving 17 bases between. The CDR3 consists of 15 residues. CDR1 MGHDK and CDR2 SYGVNS come from the germline V gene. This chain's CDR3 is CASSEAPFRTGTQYF. For the CDR3, the DNA is TGTGCCAGCAGTGAAGCCCCTTTTAGAACAGGGACCCAGTACTTC.

This clonotype was picked up a small number of times. The rearrangement uses TRBV3-1 and TRBJ1-2, with TRBD1 matching 7 bases. Trimming at V came to 3 bases and at J to 5 bases, leaving 15 bases not matched to a gene. This CDR3 has 17 residues. CDR1 LGHDT and CDR2 YNNKEL come from the germline V gene (reference sequence). CDR3 in amino acids: CASSQNQLKDRAYGYTF. The CDR3 DNA reads as TGTGCCAGCAGCCAGAACCAATTAAAAGACAGGGCTTATGGCTACACCTTC.

This chain connects TRBV20-1 to TRBJ1-5, with D unresolved. With 3 bases removed from V and 2 bases from J, the gap between germline ends came to 11 bases. The CDR3 runs to 14 residues. Germline V gene data show CDR1 as DFQATT and CDR2 as SNEGSKA (reference sequence). The CDR3 DNA follows: TGCAGTGCTAGGGGAGGGCCGGGCAATCAGCCCCAGCATTTT. Its translation: CSARGGPGNQPQHF.

The rearrangement links TRBV5-5 to TRBJ1-6; 9 nucleotides match TRBD1. V was clipped by 2 bases and J by 7 bases; unmatched bases: 7. CDR3 length: 16 amino acids. CDR1 SGHKS and CDR2 YYEKEE come from the germline V gene (reference sequence). The CDR3 DNA is TGTGCCAGCAGCTTTTGGGACAGGGCGGCGAATTCACCCCTCCACTTT. Encoded protein: CASSFWDRAANSPLHF.

The V gene is TRBV5-5, the J gene TRBJ1-6; D ambiguous. V was cut by 1 base and J by 6 bases, with 11 bases left in between. This CDR3 comprises 15 residues. From germline, CDR1 is SGHKS and CDR2 YYEKEE (reference sequence). CDR3 sequence reads: CASSLREAFNSPLHF. The CDR3 nucleotides are TGTGCCAGCAGCTTGAGGGAAGCTTTTAATTCACCCCTCCACTTT.

A few counts support this clonotype. CDR3 nucleotides: TGTGCCAGCAGCAGGAAAGCTGGTAATGAGCAGTTCTTC. This encodes CASSRKAGNEQFF. This chain joins TRBV7-2 and TRBJ2-1; no firm D call. CDR1 and CDR2 (germline): SGHTA, FQGNSA. The V gene lost 5 bases and the J gene lost 7 bases, with 12 bases spanning the gap. The CDR3 has 13 amino acids.

The chain joins TRBV11-2 to TRBJ2-7; no clear D gene. CDR1 is SGHAT and CDR2 is FQNNGV in the germline V gene. The V end was cut by 5 bases, the J end by 4 bases, with 15 bases between. The CDR3 is 14 residues long. The CDR3 spells CASSGPDALYEQYF. CDR3 nucleotide sequence: TGTGCCAGCAGCGGTCCGGACGCACTGTACGAGCAGTACTTC.

This clonotype was counted a few times. The chain couples TRBV12-3 or TRBV12-4 to TRBJ1-6, with 8 positions matching TRBD1. Germline trimming cut 4 bases from V and 9 bases from J; bases unmatched to any gene: 11. The CDR3 loop spans 16 amino acids. CDR3 coding DNA: TGTGCCAGCAGTTATAACTACAGGGGGATCGGTTCACCCCTCCACTTT. This sequence encodes CASSYNYRGIGSPLHF.

V and J are TRBV20-1 and TRBJ2-7, with D hard to call. Trimming cost V 4 bases and J 3 bases, with 10 bases left between them. The CDR3 loop spans 12 amino acids. The germline CDR1 and CDR2 sequences are DFQATT and SNEGSKA (reference sequence). The CDR3 spells CSATGRNYEQYV. The CDR3 DNA is TGCAGTGCTACCGGACGTAACTACGAGCAGTACGTC.

The V and J genes are TRBV2 and TRBJ1-2; D is perhaps TRBD1 (6 bases). The CDR3 runs 14 residues. V was trimmed by 2 bases and J by 7 bases, leaving 14 bases between them. Per germline, CDR1 SNHLY and CDR2 FYNNEI. The chain's CDR3 is CASSETGGQGGYTF. CDR3 nucleotide sequence: TGTGCCAGCAGTGAAACGGGGGGCCAGGGTGGCTACACCTTC.

The table lists this clonotype with many counts. CDR3 in amino acids: CASRTGLAGTDTQYF. The DNA of the CDR3 is TGCGCCAGCAGAACGGGACTAGCGGGCACAGATACGCAGTATTTT. The V and J genes are TRBV5-1 and TRBJ2-3, with 11 bases identical to TRBD2. CDR1 is SGHRS and CDR2 is YFSETQ in the germline V gene. V lost 5 bases, J lost 1 base, and 3 bases stayed unmatched. The CDR3 loop spans 15 amino acids.

This clonotype was found many times. This chain links TRBV2 with TRBJ1-2; 7 positions match TRBD1. Germline loops: CDR1 SNHLY, CDR2 FYNNEI. J lost 2 bases, V lost 6 bases, and 9 bases had no gene match. The CDR3 runs 15 residues. The CDR3 DNA sequence: TGTGCCAGCAGCGAGGACAGGATAGGGAACTATGGCTACACCTTC. Translation gives CASSEDRIGNYGYTF.

In its sample, this clonotype was seen many times. The chain carries TRBV7-6 and TRBJ2-1; D gene unclear. Germline lookup yields CDR1 SGHVS and CDR2 FNYEAQ. CDR3 size: 15 residues. Between the trimmed V and J ends, which lost 5 bases and 0 bases, there was a span of 11 bases. The CDR3: CASSPSTSSYNEQFF. In DNA form, the CDR3 reads TGTGCCAGCAGCCCCTCTACCAGCTCCTACAATGAGCAGTTCTTC.

The chain is built from TRBV6-2 or TRBV6-3 and TRBJ2-5; D is ambiguous. This CDR3 comprises 15 residues. Germline CDR1 reads MNHEY; CDR2 reads SVGEGT. V lost 5 bases and J 5 bases, leaving 18 bases between the germline ends. The CDR3 nucleotides are TGTGCCAGCAGTCTGAATCTTCTTGCCGGGGAGACCCAGTACTTC. Protein sequence: CASSLNLLAGETQYF.

This clonotype has a handful of counts. This chain joins TRBV7-9 and TRBJ2-1; TRBD1 aligns across 10 bases. The germline gives CDR1 SEHNR, CDR2 FQNEAQ (reference sequence). V lost 1 base to trimming and J lost 15 bases; unmatched junction nucleotides: 6. CDR3 length: 13 amino acids. The CDR3 DNA reads TGTGCCAGCAGCTTAGGGACAGGGGGAGGTCGGTTCTTC. Translated, it gives CASSLGTGGGRFF.

This clonotype was observed many times. This chain's CDR3 is CASSQDQLAGGDTQYF. The CDR3 nucleotides are TGCGCCAGCAGCCAAGATCAACTAGCGGGGGGGGATACGCAGTATTTT. The V gene is TRBV4-1, the J gene TRBJ2-3, with 13 positions matching TRBD2. J was trimmed by 6 bases and V by 0 bases; bases with no gene match: 3. The CDR3 has 16 amino acids. Germline V gene lookup returns CDR1 MGHRA and CDR2 YSYEKL.

The chain couples TRBV9 to TRBJ2-7, with D hard to call. Trimming took off 6 bases at V and 6 bases at J, with 10 bases between the two ends. The CDR3 length is 11 residues. Germline V CDR1 and CDR2: SGDLS, YYNGEE. The chain's CDR3 is CASISRREQYV. CDR3 in DNA: TGTGCCAGCATCAGCAGACGCGAGCAGTACGTC.